This is a list of T cell receptor beta chains from one sample in a study of identical twins. TCRdb independently ran MiXCR on the 5' RACE reads; one entry per CDR3 protein. The sample records some 660,000 distinct CDR3 sequences, roughly 8% being singletons. This same sample was also taken into another study, of yellow fever vaccine responses in identical twins.

Sequencing used PBMCs. The origin of the receptors is a young woman in good health. CDR3s include the opening cysteine and the closing phenylalanine or tryptophan. A D gene is named only where the DNA matches it firmly. The listing skips clone size in some rows; elsewhere it reads once, few, many or a size class.

J gene	D gene	clone size	V gene	CDR3 protein	CDR3 DNA
TRBJ2-2	TRBD2	few	TRBV11-1	CASSFQLGLAGVSGELFF	TGTGCCAGCAGCTTTCAATTGGGACTAGCGGGAGTTTCCGGGGAGCTGTTTTTT
TRBJ2-5	TRBD2	few	TRBV2	CAIHPSGGMGETQYF	TGTGCCATACATCCTAGCGGGGGTATGGGAGAGACCCAGTACTTC
TRBJ1-1	.	.	TRBV6-4	CASSEMRAFF	TGTGCCAGCAGTGAAATGAGAGCTTTCTTT
TRBJ2-5	TRBD1	.	TRBV20-1	CSAVDRVGVETQYF	TGCAGTGCTGTTGACAGGGTCGGGGTAGAGACCCAGTACTTC
TRBJ2-2	TRBD2	.	TRBV4-1	CASSQGGTSGSWELFF	TGCGCCAGCAGCCAAGGAGGGACTAGCGGGAGCTGGGAGCTGTTTTTT
TRBJ2-1	TRBD2	few	TRBV28	CASPPSGGAEGEQFF	TGTGCCAGTCCCCCTAGCGGGGGGGCCGAGGGGGAGCAGTTCTTC
TRBJ1-2	.	few	TRBV29-1	CSVVETGYGYTF	TGCAGCGTTGTCGAAACAGGGTATGGCTACACCTTC
TRBJ2-1	.	.	TRBV12-3/TRBV12-4	CASSHRRSSYNEQFF	TGTGCCAGCAGCCACCGGCGGAGCTCCTACAATGAGCAGTTCTTC
TRBJ2-3	.	few	TRBV12-3/TRBV12-4	CASSFERPDTQYF	TGTGCCAGCAGTTTCGAGAGACCGGATACGCAGTATTTT
TRBJ1-2	TRBD1	many	TRBV12-3/TRBV12-4	CASSPRDRGIGYTF	TGTGCCAGCAGTCCACGGGACAGGGGTATTGGCTACACCTTC
TRBJ2-3	TRBD2	.	TRBV20-1	CSAPGRGEYRTDTQYF	TGCAGTGCCCCAGGACGGGGGGAGTACCGCACAGATACGCAGTATTTT
TRBJ2-7	.	.	TRBV24-1	CATSEGHFYEQYF	TGTGCCACCAGTGAGGGACATTTTTACGAGCAGTACTTC
TRBJ2-2	.	many	TRBV28	CASSFGATGELFF	TGTGCCAGCAGTTTCGGCGCCACCGGGGAGCTGTTTTTT
TRBJ2-5	TRBD2	many	TRBV5-1	CASSLGPAGGQETQYF	TGCGCCAGCAGCTTGGGTCCTGCGGGAGGGCAAGAGACCCAGTACTTC
TRBJ2-7	TRBD2	many	TRBV12-3/TRBV12-4	CASSLAGVGEQYF	TGTGCCAGCAGTTTGGCGGGAGTAGGAGAGCAGTACTTC
TRBJ2-5	TRBD2	.	TRBV5-4	CASSPRFTSAETQYF	TGTGCCAGCAGCCCGCGATTCACTAGCGCGGAGACCCAGTACTTC
TRBJ2-1	TRBD1	.	TRBV29-1	CSVEGDRLYNEQFF	TGCAGCGTTGAGGGGGACAGACTCTACAATGAGCAGTTCTTC
TRBJ2-3	TRBD2	.	TRBV11-2	CASSLVSSGITDTQYF	TGTGCCAGCAGCTTAGTATCTAGCGGGATAACAGATACGCAGTATTTT
TRBJ2-6	.	.	TRBV5-1	CASSWRASGANVLTF	TGCGCCAGCAGCTGGCGGGCCTCTGGGGCCAACGTCCTGACTTTC
TRBJ2-7	.	few	TRBV7-2	CASSSTDYEQYF	TGTGCCAGCAGCTCAACAGACTACGAGCAGTACTTC
TRBJ1-5	.	few	TRBV4-1	CASSQVRGQAQPQHF	TGCGCCAGCAGCCAAGTGAGGGGTCAGGCTCAGCCCCAGCATTTT